The rows below give T cell receptor beta chains drawn from one sample of a study of cytotoxic CD8 clonotypes in ibrutinib-treated CLL. Only in-frame clones appear in the TCRdb table, and some are missing; sequencing was by immunoSEQ multiplex PCR. The sample has more than 110,000 clones, 80% to 95% seen once. The sample in question was PBMCs, obtained after 12 months of ibrutinib treatment. These receptors all stem from a human donor with chronic lymphocytic leukemia. Each CDR3 is given with its conserved first and last residue. A D gene is named only where the DNA matches it firmly. Some rows have no size entry. The others give once, few or many, or a class for an expanded clone.

NA	12	NA	TRBV27	TRBJ2-2	TGTGCCAGCAGTTTACCATTCAGGGAGCTGTTTTTT	CASSLPFRELFF
NA	17	TRBD2	TRBV10-3	TRBJ2-2	TGTGCCATCAGTGAGTCAACTAGCGGGCTGAACACCGGGGAGCTGTTTTTT	CAISESTSGLNTGELFF
NA	17	NA	TRBV4-2	TRBJ2-2	TGTGCCAGCAGCCAACCTCCCGTGAGCCGAGTTCCCGGGGAGCTGTTTTTT	CASSQPPVSRVPGELFF
NA	14	NA	TRBV29-1	TRBJ2-5	TGCAGCGTTGTCTCGGCGACTAACCAAGAGACCCAGTACTTC	CSVVSATNQETQYF
NA	16	TRBD2	TRBV7-2	TRBJ2-2	TGTGCCAGCGCCAACTTTCGAGCGGGACACACCGGGGAGCTGTTTTTT	CASANFRAGHTGELFF
NA	18	TRBD1	TRBV5-6	TRBJ2-2	TGTGCCAGCAGCCTGCGTAGGACCGGGACAGCGAACACCGGGGAGCTGTTTTTT	CASSLRRTGTANTGELFF
NA	15	NA	TRBV5-4	TRBJ2-2	TGTGCCAGCAGCTTGCAGGGGCGAAACACCGGGGAGCTGTTTTTT	CASSLQGRNTGELFF
NA	16	TRBD2	TRBV13	TRBJ2-7	TGTGCCAGCAGCTCCACAGAACGGGAGGGCTCCTACGAGCAGTACTTC	CASSSTEREGSYEQYF
NA	12	NA	TRBV30	TRBJ1-5	TGTGCCTGGAGTCAGGGTAAGCAGCCCCAGCATTTT	CAWSQGKQPQHF
NA	15	NA	TRBV10-3	TRBJ2-7	TGTGCCATCAGTGAGAACCAAATTAAGCCCTACGAGCAGTACTTC	CAISENQIKPYEQYF
NA	15	TRBD2	TRBV28	TRBJ2-1	TGTGCCAGCATTCCACTAGCGGGAGTTAACAATGAGCAGTTCTTC	CASIPLAGVNNEQFF
NA	20	TRBD1	TRBV19	TRBJ1-5	TGTGCCAGTAGTATAGCTGCGGAGGGGGACAGTAGGAATAGCAATCAGCCCCAGCATTTT	CASSIAAEGDSRNSNQPQHF
NA	17	TRBD1	TRBV18	TRBJ2-2	TGTGCCAGCTCACCGTTTTACGGCCAGGGGGCTTCCGGGGAGCTGTTTTTT	CASSPFYGQGASGELFF
NA	15	NA	TRBV11-2	TRBJ2-5	TGTGCCAGCAGCTTAGGGTCCCCTGACCAAGAGACCCAGTACTTC	CASSLGSPDQETQYF
NA	16	NA	TRBV4-2	TRBJ2-2	TGTGCCAGCAGCCCTACCAGGGGGGACAACACCGGGGAGCTGTTTTTT	CASSPTRGDNTGELFF
once	11	TRBD1	TRBV18	TRBJ2-1	TGTGCCAGCTCGGACCGGGACAGGGTGTTCTTC	CASSDRDRVFF
NA	11	NA	TRBV19	TRBJ2-7	TGTGCCAGTAGTACCGCCTACGAGCAGTACTTC	CASSTAYEQYF
NA	13	NA	TRBV6-1	TRBJ2-7	TGTGCCAGCAGGGCTAGCGTCGCCTACGAGCAGTACTTC	CASRASVAYEQYF
NA	15	NA	TRBV6-5	TRBJ2-3	TGTGCCAGCAGGGCGACGGTAATATTAGCAGATACGCAGTATTTT	CASRATVILADTQYF
NA	11	NA	TRBV14	TRBJ2-7	TGTGCCAGCAGCCAGGTACGCGAGCAGTACTTC	CASSQVREQYF
NA	15	NA	TRBV28	TRBJ2-2	TGTGCCAGCAGTTCTGCTCTAGTGAACACCGGGGAGCTGTTTTTT	CASSSALVNTGELFF
NA	16	TRBD2	TRBV6-1	TRBJ2-5	TGTGCCAGCAGTGAAGAGGGACTAGCGGGATCGGGGACCCAGTACTTC	CASSEEGLAGSGTQYF
NA	15	TRBD2	TRBV10-3	TRBJ2-5	TGTGCCATCAGTGACCCTAGCGGGAGTATAAAGACCCAGTACTTC	CAISDPSGSIKTQYF
NA	16	NA	TRBV5-1	TRBJ2-5	TGCGCCAGCAGCTCGCATGTGGCAGGGGACCCAGAGACCCAGTACTTC	CASSSHVAGDPETQYF
once	16	NA	TRBV5-1	TRBJ2-2	TGCGCCAGCAGCAACGGCGGACATCCAAACACCGGGGAGCTGTTTTTT	CASSNGGHPNTGELFF
few	16	TRBD1	TRBV11-1	TRBJ2-7	TGTGCCAGCAGCTTAGGACCAACAGGGGGTCGGGACGAGCAGTACTTC	CASSLGPTGGRDEQYF
NA	16	NA	TRBV15	TRBJ2-1	TGTGCCACCAGCAGCAGAGAAGGACCGAACGACAATGAGCAGTTCTTC	CATSSREGPNDNEQFF
NA	16	NA	TRBV7-3	TRBJ2-6	TGTGCCAGCAGCCCCGGGGCCCTTTCTGGGGCCAACGTCCTGACTTTC	CASSPGALSGANVLTF
NA	8	NA	TRBV7-7	TRBJ1-1	TGTGCTAGCAGCTCCGGACCTTTT	CASSSGPF
once	16	TRBD1	TRBV9	TRBJ2-3	TGTGCCAGCAGCGTAAGCGGACAGGTTACTACAGATACGCAGTATTTT	CASSVSGQVTTDTQYF
NA	15	NA	TRBV30	TRBJ2-1	TGTGCCTGGAGTGTACCTGGTCAACCCTACAATGAGCAGTTCTTC	CAWSVPGQPYNEQFF
NA	15	TRBD1	TRBV4-2	TRBJ1-3	TGTGCCAGCAGCCAGAGGACAGGGGAGATGGACACCATATATTTT	CASSQRTGEMDTIYF
NA	16	TRBD1	TRBV7-8	TRBJ2-7	TGTGCCAGCAGCTTAACAACCGGGACAGGGAACTACGAGCAGTACTTC	CASSLTTGTGNYEQYF
few	14	NA	TRBV9	TRBJ2-2	TGTGCCAGCGGACGCAGGACGAACACCGGGGAGCTGTTTTTT	CASGRRTNTGELFF
NA	12	NA	TRBV7-9	TRBJ2-7	TGTGCCAGCAGCCGGGCCATGGGCGAGCAGTACTTC	CASSRAMGEQYF
NA	14	NA	TRBV29-1	TRBJ2-3	TGCAGCCTCTCAACGGCGGAGGGTGGGGATACGCAGTATTTT	CSLSTAEGGDTQYF
NA	13	NA	TRBV10-3	TRBJ2-7	TGTGCCATCAGGGATTCACAGGGTTACGAGCAGTACTTC	CAIRDSQGYEQYF
NA	16	TRBD1	TRBV18	TRBJ1-1	TGTGCCAGCTCTCTTATTGGACAGGGCGGTAGAACTGAAGCTTTCTTT	CASSLIGQGGRTEAFF
NA	13	NA	TRBV7-2	TRBJ2-3	TGTGCCAGCAGCTTAAGCGCCGCAGATACGCAGTATTTT	CASSLSAADTQYF
NA	16	TRBD1	TRBV9	TRBJ2-1	TGTGCCAGCAGCGAGAGGGGACAGTCGAGGGGCGATGAGCAGTTCTTC	CASSERGQSRGDEQFF
NA	15	NA	TRBV7-3	TRBJ1-2	TGTGCCAGCAGCCGGACAGTAACTAACCGGGATGGCTACACCTTC	CASSRTVTNRDGYTF
NA	13	NA	TRBV19	TRBJ1-1	TGTGCCAGTAACTCTGGCAGCCACACTGAAGCTTTCTTT	CASNSGSHTEAFF
NA	17	NA	TRBV10-1	TRBJ2-7	TGCGCCAGTAAACAGGGTGCCCCTTTCTTCCACTTCTACGAGCAGTACTTC	CASKQGAPFFHFYEQYF
NA	12	NA	TRBV2	TRBJ1-3	TGTGCCAGCCGGGTCTCTGGAAACACCATATATTTT	CASRVSGNTIYF
NA	13	NA	TRBV6-6	TRBJ2-1	TGTGCCGCCTTGCGAGGGACGGGCAATGAGCAGTTCTTC	CAALRGTGNEQFF
NA	11	NA	TRBV5-3	TRBJ2-7	TGTGCCAGAAGCCGGCCGTGCGAGCAGTACTTC	CARSRPCEQYF
NA	16	NA	TRBV9	TRBJ2-7	TGTGCCAGCAGCGTAGGACAGGGACTAGGCCCCCTCGAGCAGTACTTC	CASSVGQGLGPLEQYF
once	13	NA	TRBV5-1	TRBJ2-7	TGCGCCAGCAGCCAGAGGGACTCCTACGAGCAGTACTTC	CASSQRDSYEQYF
NA	15	NA	TRBV2	TRBJ1-5	TGTGCCAGCAGTGAAATACAGGTCCTCAATCAGCCCCAGCATTTT	CASSEIQVLNQPQHF
NA	13	TRBD1	TRBV2	TRBJ1-4	TGTGCCAGCACAGGACAGGGGGATGAAAAACTGTTTTTT	CASTGQGDEKLFF
NA	15	TRBD1	TRBV7-3	TRBJ2-3	TGTGCCAGCAGCTTTTATGGGACAGACACAGATACGCAGTATTTT	CASSFYGTDTDTQYF
once	16	TRBD1	TRBV14	TRBJ2-7	TGTGCCAGCAGTCTACAGCTATCAGGGACAGCCCACGAGCAGTACTTC	CASSLQLSGTAHEQYF
NA	15	TRBD2	TRBV9	TRBJ2-1	TGTGCCAGCAGCACCCGACTAGCGGGAGTTGATGAGCAGTTCTTC	CASSTRLAGVDEQFF
once	16	NA	TRBV6-6	TRBJ2-1	TGTGCCAGCAGTCCCCGGCTGGAGGGGACATACAATGAGCAGTTCTTC	CASSPRLEGTYNEQFF